The 6 T cell receptor beta chains in this list originate from one sample, sequenced in a study of tumor-infiltrating lymphocytes in oesophageal squamous cell carcinoma. One entry per CDR3 protein results from TCRdb running MiXCR on the PCR reads. Here the sample spans more than 9,500 distinct CDR3 sequences, about 50% being singletons. Specimen: esophageal tumor tissue. These receptors all come from a male donor with esophageal squamous cell carcinoma.

This clonotype turned up a few times. This rearrangement joins TRBV27 to TRBJ2-7, with 7 bases matching TRBD1. Germline-derived CDR1 and CDR2 are MNHEY and SMNVEV (reference sequence). Losses at the gene ends were 4 bases for V and 2 bases for J; bases not matched to a gene: 5. The CDR3 contains 14 residues. In nucleotides, the CDR3 is TGTGCCAGCAGTTCCGGGACAGTGACCTACGAGCAGTACTTC. Its translation is CASSSGTVTYEQYF.

The chain couples TRBV2 to TRBJ2-6; possible D gene TRBD2, 6 bases. Near its end, the DNA agrees better with TRBJ2-1, so the J call may be wrong. The CDR3 length is 20 residues. Germline V CDR1 and CDR2: SNHLY, FYNNEI. The CDR3 loop is CASSEAAAAGLLSSYNEQFF. The CDR3 DNA follows: TGTGCCAGCAGTGAAGCGGCGGCGGCGGGGCTCTTGAGCTCCTACAATGAGCAGTTCTTC.

The sample holds many counts of this clonotype. The V gene is TRBV27, the J gene TRBJ2-1, with 10 positions matching TRBD2. This CDR3 is built from 16 residues. V dropped 3 bases and J dropped 3; count of bases not matched to a gene: 5. CDR1 MNHEY and CDR2 SMNVEV come from the germline V gene (reference sequence). The DNA of the CDR3 is TGTGCCAGCAGTTTTCAGACTAGCGGGCTCTACAATGAGCAGTTCTTC. This codes for CASSFQTSGLYNEQFF.

This clonotype occurred many times. A much bigger clone sits one base away, suggesting this may be a read error. The chain employs TRBV10-3 and TRBJ2-5; D ambiguous. CDR1 and CDR2 from the germline V gene are ENHRY and SYGVKD. The CDR3 consists of 14 residues. Trimming took off 10 bases at V and 11 bases at J, with 26 bases between the two ends. CDR3 protein: CATAYSDVYNEQYF. DNA of the CDR3: TGTGCCACCGCTTACTCGGACGTCTACAATGAGCAGTACTTC.

Note on this clonotype: One end of the junction fails to match germline, which may point to a read error. The gene calls are TRBV6-2 or TRBV6-3 and TRBJ2-3, with D hard to call. Per germline, CDR1 MNHEY and CDR2 SVGEGT. CDR3 length: 14 residues. The CDR3 here is CASSVRRVNYGYSF. The CDR3 DNA sequence: TGTGCCAGCAGTGTACGACGGGTGAACTATGGCTACAGCTTC.

The chain links TRBV6-1 to TRBJ2-1, with unresolved D. The DNA end is more similar to TRBJ2-5, so the J call may be wrong. Germline values: CDR1 MNHNS, CDR2 SASEGT. CDR3 size: 11 residues. CDR3 DNA sequence: TGTGCCAGCAGTACGACAGAGACCCAGTACTTC. Protein: CASSTTETQYF.